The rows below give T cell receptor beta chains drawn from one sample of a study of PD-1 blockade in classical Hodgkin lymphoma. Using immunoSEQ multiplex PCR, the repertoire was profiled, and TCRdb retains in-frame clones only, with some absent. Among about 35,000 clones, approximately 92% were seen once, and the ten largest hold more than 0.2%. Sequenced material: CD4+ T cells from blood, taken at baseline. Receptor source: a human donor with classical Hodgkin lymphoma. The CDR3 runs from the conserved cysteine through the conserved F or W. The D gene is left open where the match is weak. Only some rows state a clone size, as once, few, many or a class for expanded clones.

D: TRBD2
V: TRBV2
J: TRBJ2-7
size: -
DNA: TGTGCCAGCAGACTAGCGGGAGGTCCCTACGAGCAGTACTTC
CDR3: CASRLAGGPYEQYF

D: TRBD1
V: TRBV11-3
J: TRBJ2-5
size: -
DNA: TGTGCCAGCAGCTTAACAGGGGAAGAGACCCAGTACTTC
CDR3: CASSLTGEETQYF

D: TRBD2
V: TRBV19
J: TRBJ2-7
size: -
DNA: TGTGCCAGTAGTGCCATGACTAGCGGGAGGTCCTACGAGCAGTACTTC
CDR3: CASSAMTSGRSYEQYF

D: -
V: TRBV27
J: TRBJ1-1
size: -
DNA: TGTGCCAGCAGTTTAAGGATAAGGCCAACTGAAGCTTTCTTT
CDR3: CASSLRIRPTEAFF

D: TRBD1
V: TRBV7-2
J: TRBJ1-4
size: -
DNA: TGTGCCAGCAGCCAAGACAGGGGTAGTGAAAAACTGTTTTTT
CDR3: CASSQDRGSEKLFF

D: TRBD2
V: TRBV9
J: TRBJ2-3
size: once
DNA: TGTGCCAGCAGCGTAGGTAGCGGGGCTAGCACAGATACGCAGTATTTT
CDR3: CASSVGSGASTDTQYF

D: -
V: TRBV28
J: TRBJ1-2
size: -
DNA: TGTGCCAGCAGTTTGCAGAGGGGCTACACCTTC
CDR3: CASSLQRGYTF

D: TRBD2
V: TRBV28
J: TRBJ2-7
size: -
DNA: TGTGCCAGCACCCAAGCGGGAGACTACTCCTACGAGCAGTACTTC
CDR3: CASTQAGDYSYEQYF

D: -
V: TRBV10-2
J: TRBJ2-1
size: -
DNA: TGCGCCAGCAGTGTGGGATTAGGAGCCTACAATGAGCAGTTCTTC
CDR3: CASSVGLGAYNEQFF

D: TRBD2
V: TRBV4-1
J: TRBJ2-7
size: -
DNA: TGCGCCAGCAGCCCCGCCGGGACTAGCGGGAGGAACGTCGGTTTCGAGCAGTACTTC
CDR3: CASSPAGTSGRNVGFEQYF

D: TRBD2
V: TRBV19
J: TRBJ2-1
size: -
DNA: TGTGCCAGTAGTACACGGACTAGCGGGAGGGGAAATGAGCAGTTCTTC
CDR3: CASSTRTSGRGNEQFF

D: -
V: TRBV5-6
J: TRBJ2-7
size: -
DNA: TGTGCCAGCAGCTTGGCCCCCGCGGTCTTCACCTACGAGCAGTACTTC
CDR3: CASSLAPAVFTYEQYF

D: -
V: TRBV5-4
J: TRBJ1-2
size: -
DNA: TGTGCCAGCAGCCGCGCCGGGCTATATGGCTACACCTTC
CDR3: CASSRAGLYGYTF

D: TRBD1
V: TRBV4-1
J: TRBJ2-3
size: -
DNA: TGCGCCAGCAGCAAGGGACAGGGGGTTTGGGCAGGTACGCAGTATTTT
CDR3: CASSKGQGVWAGTQYF

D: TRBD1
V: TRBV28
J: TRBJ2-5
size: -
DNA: TGTGCCAGCAGTTTTTTTGGGACAGGGCAAGAGACCCAGTACTTC
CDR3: CASSFFGTGQETQYF

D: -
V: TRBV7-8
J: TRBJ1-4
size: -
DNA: TGTGCCAGCAGCGGGCTAGGTGAAAAACTGTTTTTT
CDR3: CASSGLGEKLFF

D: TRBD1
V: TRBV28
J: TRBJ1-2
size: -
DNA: TGTGCCAGCAGTCTTACAGGGGCGCCGAGCTATGGCTACACCTTC
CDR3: CASSLTGAPSYGYTF

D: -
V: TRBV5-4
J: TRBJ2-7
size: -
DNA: TGTGCCAGCAGGGTCCGTCTGGACGCCTCCTACGAGCAGTACTTC
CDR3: CASRVRLDASYEQYF

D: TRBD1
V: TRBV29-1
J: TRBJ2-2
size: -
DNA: TGCAGCGTCACAGTCCAGGGGGCGAACACCGGGGAGCTGTTTTTT
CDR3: CSVTVQGANTGELFF

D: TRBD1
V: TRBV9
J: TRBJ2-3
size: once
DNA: TGTGCCAGCAGCTCTGACGGGACAGCCACAGATACGCAGTATTTT
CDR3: CASSSDGTATDTQYF

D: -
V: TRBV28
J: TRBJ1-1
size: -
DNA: TGTGCCAGCAGTCCCAAAACAGGGATAGGACGGAACACTGAAGCTTTCTTT
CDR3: CASSPKTGIGRNTEAFF

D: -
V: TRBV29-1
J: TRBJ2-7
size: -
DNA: TGCAGCGTTCACAGGGGGAGGGGGGAGCAGTACTTC
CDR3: CSVHRGRGEQYF

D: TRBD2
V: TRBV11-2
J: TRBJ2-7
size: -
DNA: TGTGCCAGCAGCTTAGAACTAGCGGGAGTCTACGAGCAGTACTTC
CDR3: CASSLELAGVYEQYF

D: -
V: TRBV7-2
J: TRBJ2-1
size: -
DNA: TGTGCCAGCAGCTTAGCTGCAGGGATCCACAATGAGCAGTTCTTC
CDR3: CASSLAAGIHNEQFF

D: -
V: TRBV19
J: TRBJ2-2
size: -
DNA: TGTGCCAGTAGTATCCAGGGCGCGAACACCGGGGAGCTGTTTTTT
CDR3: CASSIQGANTGELFF

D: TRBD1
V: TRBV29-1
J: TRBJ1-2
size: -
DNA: TGCAGCGTTGGGGACAGGGGCTATGGCTACACCTTC
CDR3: CSVGDRGYGYTF

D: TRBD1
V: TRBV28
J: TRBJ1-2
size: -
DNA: TGTGCCAGCAGACTTCAGGGGGCGGCCTATGGCTACACCTTC
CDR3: CASRLQGAAYGYTF

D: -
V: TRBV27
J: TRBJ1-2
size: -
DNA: TGTGCCAGCAGTTTATCAACCGGTCACAGATCTGGCTACACCTTC
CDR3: CASSLSTGHRSGYTF

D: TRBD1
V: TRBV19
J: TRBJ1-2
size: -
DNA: TGTGCCAGTAGTCGGACAGGGGGTCTCTACGGCTACACCTTC
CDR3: CASSRTGGLYGYTF

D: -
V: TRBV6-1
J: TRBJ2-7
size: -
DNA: TGTGCCAGCAGGGACAGACACTACGAGCAGTACTTC
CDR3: CASRDRHYEQYF

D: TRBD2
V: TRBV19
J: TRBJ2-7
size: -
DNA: TGTGCCAGTAGTATAGATAAGACTAGCGGGGCCTACGAGCAGTACTTC
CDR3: CASSIDKTSGAYEQYF

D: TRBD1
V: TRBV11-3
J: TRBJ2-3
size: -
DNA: TGTGCCAGCGCGTGGGGAAGGGGGCCCACAGATACGCAGTATTTT
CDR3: CASAWGRGPTDTQYF

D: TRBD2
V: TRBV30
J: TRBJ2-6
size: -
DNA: TGTGCCTGGAGTGTACTACTAGCGGGAGTTGCTGGGGCCAACGTCCTGACTTTC
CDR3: CAWSVLLAGVAGANVLTF

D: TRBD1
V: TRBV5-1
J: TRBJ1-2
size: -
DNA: TGCGCCAGCAGCCCTGGACAGGGGGTCTCCTATGGCTACACCTTC
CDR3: CASSPGQGVSYGYTF

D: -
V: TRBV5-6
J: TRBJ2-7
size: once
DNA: TGTGCCAGCAGCTTGGGGTCAGGGGCACTCTACGAGCAGTACTTC
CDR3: CASSLGSGALYEQYF

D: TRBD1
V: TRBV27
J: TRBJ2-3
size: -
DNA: TGTGCCAGCAGGGGACAGGTCAAAAAGGGGACAGATACGCAGTATTTT
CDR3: CASRGQVKKGTDTQYF

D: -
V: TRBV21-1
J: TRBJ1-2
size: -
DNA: TGTGCCAGCAGCAAAGGGGGGCACGGCTATGGCTACACCTTC
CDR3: CASSKGGHGYGYTF

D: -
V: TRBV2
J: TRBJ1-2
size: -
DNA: TGTGCCAGCAGTGAAGGCAGCTTCTATGGCTACACCTTC
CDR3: CASSEGSFYGYTF

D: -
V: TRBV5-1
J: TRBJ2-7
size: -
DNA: TGCGCCAGCAGGCCGGCAGCCGGGACCGCCAGTCACGAGCAGTACTTC
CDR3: CASRPAAGTASHEQYF

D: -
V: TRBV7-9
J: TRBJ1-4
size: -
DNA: TGTGCCAGCAGCTTTTCCCACTATGCAACTAATGAAAAACTGTTTTTT
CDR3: CASSFSHYATNEKLFF

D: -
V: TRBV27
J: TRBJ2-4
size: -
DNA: TGTGCCAGCAGTCTTAGGGGAAACATTCAGTACTTC
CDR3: CASSLRGNIQYF

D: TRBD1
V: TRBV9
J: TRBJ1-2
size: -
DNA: TGTGCCAGCAGCGCAGGTGACAGGGAAGGGTCGGTTGGCTACACCTTC
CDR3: CASSAGDREGSVGYTF

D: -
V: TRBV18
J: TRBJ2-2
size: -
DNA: TGTGCCAGCTCACCGAGGGGGGCATTCGGGGAGCTGTTTTTT
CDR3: CASSPRGAFGELFF

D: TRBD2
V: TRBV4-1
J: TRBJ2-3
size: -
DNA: TGCGCCAGCAGCCAAAGGACTAGCGGGAGCTACACAGATACGCAGTATTTT
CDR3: CASSQRTSGSYTDTQYF

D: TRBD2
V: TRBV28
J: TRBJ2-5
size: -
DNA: TGTGCCAGCAGTTCCTGGGCGGGGGACGGAAAGCAAGAGACCCAGTACTTC
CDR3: CASSSWAGDGKQETQYF

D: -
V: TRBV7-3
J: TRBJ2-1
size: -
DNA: TGTGCCAGCAGCCCCTCGCCTACTAGTGGTGAGCAGTTCTTC
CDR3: CASSPSPTSGEQFF

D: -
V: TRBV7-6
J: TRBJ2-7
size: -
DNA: TGTGCCAGCAGCTTAGAGGCAATCTCCTACGAGCAGTACTTC
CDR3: CASSLEAISYEQYF

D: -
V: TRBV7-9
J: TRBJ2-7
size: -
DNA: TGTGCCAGCAGCTTATCCTACGAGCAGTACTTC
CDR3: CASSLSYEQYF

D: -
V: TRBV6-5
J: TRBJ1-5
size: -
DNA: TGTGCCAGCAGCCCCCCCGGGGCAGGCAATCAGCCCCAGCATTTT
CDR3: CASSPPGAGNQPQHF

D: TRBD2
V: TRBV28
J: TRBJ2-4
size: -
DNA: TGTGCCAGCAGTTTTAGTGTGGTCGGGACTAGCGGCGTGGCCAAAAACATTCAGTACTTC
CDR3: CASSFSVVGTSGVAKNIQYF

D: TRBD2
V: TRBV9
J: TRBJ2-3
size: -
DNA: TGTGCCAGCAGCGTAGTAGCGGGAGGGCCCGGAGATACGCAGTATTTT
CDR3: CASSVVAGGPGDTQYF

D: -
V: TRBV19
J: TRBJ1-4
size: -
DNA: TGTGCCAGTAGTATACGGAGGAACGCTAATGAAAAACTGTTTTTT
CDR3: CASSIRRNANEKLFF

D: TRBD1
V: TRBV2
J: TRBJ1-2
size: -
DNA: TGTGCCAGCAGGGCGGGACAGGGTGGGTCCTATGGCTACACCTTC
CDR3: CASRAGQGGSYGYTF